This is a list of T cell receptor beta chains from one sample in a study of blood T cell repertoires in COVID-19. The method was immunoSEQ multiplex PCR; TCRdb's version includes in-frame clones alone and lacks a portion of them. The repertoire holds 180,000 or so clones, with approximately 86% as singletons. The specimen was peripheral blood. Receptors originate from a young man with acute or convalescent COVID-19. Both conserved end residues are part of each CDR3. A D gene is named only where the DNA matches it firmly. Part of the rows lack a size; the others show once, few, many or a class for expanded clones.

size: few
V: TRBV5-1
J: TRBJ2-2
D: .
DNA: TGCGCCAGCAGCTTGGACACGAACACCGGGGAGCTGTTTTTT
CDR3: CASSLDTNTGELFF

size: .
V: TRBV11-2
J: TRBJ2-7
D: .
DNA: TGTGCCAGCAGCTTAGCTTTCCCCTACGAGCAGTACTTC
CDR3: CASSLAFPYEQYF

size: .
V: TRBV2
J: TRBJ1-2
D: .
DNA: TGTGCCAGCAGTGGCGGTGAGGCGTACTATGGCTACACCTTC
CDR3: CASSGGEAYYGYTF

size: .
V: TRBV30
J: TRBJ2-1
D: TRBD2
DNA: TGTGCCTGGAGTTCTAGCGGGGGCGATGAGCAGTTCTTC
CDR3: CAWSSSGGDEQFF

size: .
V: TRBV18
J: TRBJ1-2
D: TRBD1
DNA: TGTGCCAGCTCACCCGGACAGGGGGGTGGTTATGGCTACACCTTC
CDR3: CASSPGQGGGYGYTF

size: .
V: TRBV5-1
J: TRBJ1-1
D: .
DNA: TGCGCCAGCAGCTTGGTGGTAGACTTGAACACTGAAGCTTTCTTT
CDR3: CASSLVVDLNTEAFF

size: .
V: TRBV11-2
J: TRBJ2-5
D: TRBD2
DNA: TGTGCCAGCAGCTTAGGACTAGCTAAGGCTCAAGAGACCCAGTACTTC
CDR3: CASSLGLAKAQETQYF

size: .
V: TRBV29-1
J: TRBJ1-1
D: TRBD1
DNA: TGCAGCGTTCAGACAGGGGCGGACACTGAAGCTTTCTTT
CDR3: CSVQTGADTEAFF

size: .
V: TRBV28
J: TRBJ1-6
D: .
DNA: TGTGCCAGCAGTGTAGGGGCCTCTTCACCCCTCCACTTT
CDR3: CASSVGASSPLHF

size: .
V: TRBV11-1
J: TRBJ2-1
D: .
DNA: TGTGCCAGCAGCCAGCGGCAGGCTGGGTACAATGAGCAGTTCTTC
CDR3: CASSQRQAGYNEQFF

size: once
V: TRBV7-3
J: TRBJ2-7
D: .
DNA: TGTGCCAGCAGCTGGGACACCGGCTACGAGCAGTACTTC
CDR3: CASSWDTGYEQYF

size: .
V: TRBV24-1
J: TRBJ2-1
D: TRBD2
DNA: TGTGCCACCAGTTCCAGGACTAGCGGGGGAAGATCCTACAATGAGCAGTTCTTC
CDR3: CATSSRTSGGRSYNEQFF

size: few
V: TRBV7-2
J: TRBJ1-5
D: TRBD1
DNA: TGTGCCAGCAGCCAGGGGGCAGAACAGCCCCAGCATTTT
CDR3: CASSQGAEQPQHF

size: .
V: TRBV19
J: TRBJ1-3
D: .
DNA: TGTGCCAGTAGTATCTCGGGAAACACCATATATTTT
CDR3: CASSISGNTIYF

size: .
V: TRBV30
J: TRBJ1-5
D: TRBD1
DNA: TGTGCCTGTCAACAGGGGGCCCAGCCCCAGCATTTT
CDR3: CACQQGAQPQHF

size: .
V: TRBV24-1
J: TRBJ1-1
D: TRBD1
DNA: TGTGCCACCAGTGAATCGGGACAGGGAGGGACTGAAGCTTTCTTT
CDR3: CATSESGQGGTEAFF

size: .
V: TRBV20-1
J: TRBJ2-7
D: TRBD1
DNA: TGCAGTGCCAGTAGTGGGACAGGGTCCAACGAGCAGTACTTC
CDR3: CSASSGTGSNEQYF

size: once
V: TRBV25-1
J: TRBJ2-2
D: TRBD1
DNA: TGTGCCAGCAGTGCGCGACAGGGCGGCACCGGGGAGCTGTTTTTT
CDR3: CASSARQGGTGELFF

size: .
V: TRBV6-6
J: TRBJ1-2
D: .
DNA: TGTGCCAGCAGTTACGAGACAGACTATGGCTACACCTTC
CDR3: CASSYETDYGYTF

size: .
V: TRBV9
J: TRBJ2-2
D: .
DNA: TGTGCCAGCAGCGCCCCACAGAGAACCGGGGAGCTGTTTTTT
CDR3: CASSAPQRTGELFF

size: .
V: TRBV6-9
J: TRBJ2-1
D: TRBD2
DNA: TGTGCCAGCAGTTACGCCCAGACTAGCGGGGGGGCCTACAATGAGCAGTTCTTC
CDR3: CASSYAQTSGGAYNEQFF

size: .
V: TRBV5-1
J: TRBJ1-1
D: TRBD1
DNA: TGCGCCAGCAGCCACACCGGGACAGGGGACACTGAAGCTTTCTTT
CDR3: CASSHTGTGDTEAFF

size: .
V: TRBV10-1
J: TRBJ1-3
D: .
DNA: TGCGCCAGCGGGGACACCTCTGGAAACACCATATATTTT
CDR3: CASGDTSGNTIYF

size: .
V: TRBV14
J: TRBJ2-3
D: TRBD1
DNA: TGTGCCAGCAGCCCCGCTGACAGGGGGAGAGGAGATACGCAGTATTTT
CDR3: CASSPADRGRGDTQYF

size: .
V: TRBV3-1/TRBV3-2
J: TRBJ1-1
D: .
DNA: TGTGCCAGCAGCCATTTACCGGGGAACACTGAAGCTTTCTTT
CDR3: CASSHLPGNTEAFF

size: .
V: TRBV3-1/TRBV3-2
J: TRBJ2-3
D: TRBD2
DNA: TGTGCCAGCAGCCGTTACCTTACTAGCGGGGTCTCCACAGATACGCAGTATTTT
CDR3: CASSRYLTSGVSTDTQYF

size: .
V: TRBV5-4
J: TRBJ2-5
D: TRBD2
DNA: TGTGCCAGCAGCCCGGGGGGACGGGCCGTCTCCCAGTACTTC
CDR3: CASSPGGRAVSQYF

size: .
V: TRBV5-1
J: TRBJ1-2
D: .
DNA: TGCGCCAGCAGCTTAGGACAAGGAACTAACTATGGCTACACCTTC
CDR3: CASSLGQGTNYGYTF

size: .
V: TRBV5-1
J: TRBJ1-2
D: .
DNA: TGCGCCAGCAGCTTGGGCGGGTCCCCCTATGGCTACACCTTC
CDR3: CASSLGGSPYGYTF

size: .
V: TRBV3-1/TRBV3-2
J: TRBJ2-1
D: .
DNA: TGTGCCAGCAGCCAAGAACCTAGCGTCTCCTACAATGAGCAGTTCTTC
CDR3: CASSQEPSVSYNEQFF

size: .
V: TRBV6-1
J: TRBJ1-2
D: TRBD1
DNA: TGTGCCAGCAGTGAAACAGGGGGCGAGTACAACTATGGCTACACCTTC
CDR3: CASSETGGEYNYGYTF

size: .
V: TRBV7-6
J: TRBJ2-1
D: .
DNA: TGTGCCAGCAGCTTAGTCGTGGGACAAAGCTCCTACAATGAGCAGTTCTTC
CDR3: CASSLVVGQSSYNEQFF

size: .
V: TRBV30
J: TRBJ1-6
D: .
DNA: TGTGCCTGGACCCAGCTAGGAGGTTCACCCCTCCACTTT
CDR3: CAWTQLGGSPLHF

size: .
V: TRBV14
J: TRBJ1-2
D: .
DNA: TGTGCCAGCAGCCAAACGACAGAAACTAACTATGGCTACACCTTC
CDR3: CASSQTTETNYGYTF

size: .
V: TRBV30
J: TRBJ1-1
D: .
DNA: TGTGCCTGGAGTCCCTCGGAGGGCACTGAAGCTTTCTTT
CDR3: CAWSPSEGTEAFF

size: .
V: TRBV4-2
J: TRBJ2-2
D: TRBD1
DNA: TGTGCCAGCAGCCCTAGAAAACAGGGGTTAAGCACCGGGGAGCTGTTTTTT
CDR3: CASSPRKQGLSTGELFF

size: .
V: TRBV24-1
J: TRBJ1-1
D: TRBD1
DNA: TGTGCCACCAGACAGGGGGATCAAGCTTTCTTT
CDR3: CATRQGDQAFF

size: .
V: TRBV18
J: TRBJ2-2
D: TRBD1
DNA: TGTGCCAGCTCACCAGGACAGGCGAACACCGGGGAGCTGTTTTTT
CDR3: CASSPGQANTGELFF

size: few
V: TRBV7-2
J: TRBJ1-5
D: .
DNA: TGTGCCAGCAGCTTTCGGGAGGGCAATCAGCCCCAGCATTTT
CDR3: CASSFREGNQPQHF

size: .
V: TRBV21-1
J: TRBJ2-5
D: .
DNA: TGTGCCAGCCTTCGAGAGGGGGTGATGGAGACCCAGTACTTC
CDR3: CASLREGVMETQYF

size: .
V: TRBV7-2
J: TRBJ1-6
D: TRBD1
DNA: TGTGCCAGCAGCGCCCGACAGGGGGCTTATAATTCACCCCTCCACTTT
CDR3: CASSARQGAYNSPLHF

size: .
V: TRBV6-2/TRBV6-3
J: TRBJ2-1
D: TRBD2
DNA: TGTGCCAGCAGTTTCTGGACTAGCGGGGTCATTGAGCAGTTCTTC
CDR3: CASSFWTSGVIEQFF

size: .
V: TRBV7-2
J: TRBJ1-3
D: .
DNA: TGTGCCAGCAGCACCGACAGGACCCCAAACACCATATATTTT
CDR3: CASSTDRTPNTIYF

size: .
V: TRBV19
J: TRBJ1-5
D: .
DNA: TGTGCCAGTAGTATACGGGAGAGCAATCAGCCCCAGCATTTT
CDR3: CASSIRESNQPQHF

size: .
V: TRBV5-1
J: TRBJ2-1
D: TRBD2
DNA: TGCGCCAGCAGCTTGTCACTAGCGGGGGTTAATGAGCAGTTCTTC
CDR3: CASSLSLAGVNEQFF

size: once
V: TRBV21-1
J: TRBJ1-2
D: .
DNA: TGTGCCAGCAGCAAGTTACAGGAGCCTGGTGGCTACACCTTC
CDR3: CASSKLQEPGGYTF

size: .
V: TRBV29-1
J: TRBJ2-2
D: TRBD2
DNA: TGCAGCGTTGAAGGGACTAGAAACACCGGGGAGCTGTTTTTT
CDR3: CSVEGTRNTGELFF

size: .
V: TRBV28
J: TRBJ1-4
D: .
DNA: TGTGCCAGCAGGCTACAGGGACAAATTGAAAAACTGTTTTTT
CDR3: CASRLQGQIEKLFF

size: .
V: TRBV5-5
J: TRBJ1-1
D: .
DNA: TGTGCCAGCAGCTTTTGGACGAGGGAGAACACTGAAGCTTTCTTT
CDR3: CASSFWTRENTEAFF

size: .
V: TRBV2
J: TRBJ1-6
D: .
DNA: TGTGCCAGCACGCGGGGTTCACCCCTCCACTTT
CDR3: CASTRGSPLHF

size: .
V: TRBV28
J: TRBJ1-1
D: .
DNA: TGTGCCAGCAGTCCCATGACAGGTACGAACACTGAAGCTTTCTTT
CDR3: CASSPMTGTNTEAFF

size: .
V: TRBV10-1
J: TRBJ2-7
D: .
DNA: TGCGCCAGCAGTGATGGGGGGTCCTACGAGCAGTACTTC
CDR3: CASSDGGSYEQYF

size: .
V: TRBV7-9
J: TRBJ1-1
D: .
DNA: TGTGCCAGCAGCCTACTAATCGGGGGGACTGAAGCTTTCTTT
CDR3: CASSLLIGGTEAFF

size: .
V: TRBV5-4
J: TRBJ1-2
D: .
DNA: TGTGCCAGCAGCAGCGACGGGGGGATGGATGGCTACACCTTC
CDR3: CASSSDGGMDGYTF